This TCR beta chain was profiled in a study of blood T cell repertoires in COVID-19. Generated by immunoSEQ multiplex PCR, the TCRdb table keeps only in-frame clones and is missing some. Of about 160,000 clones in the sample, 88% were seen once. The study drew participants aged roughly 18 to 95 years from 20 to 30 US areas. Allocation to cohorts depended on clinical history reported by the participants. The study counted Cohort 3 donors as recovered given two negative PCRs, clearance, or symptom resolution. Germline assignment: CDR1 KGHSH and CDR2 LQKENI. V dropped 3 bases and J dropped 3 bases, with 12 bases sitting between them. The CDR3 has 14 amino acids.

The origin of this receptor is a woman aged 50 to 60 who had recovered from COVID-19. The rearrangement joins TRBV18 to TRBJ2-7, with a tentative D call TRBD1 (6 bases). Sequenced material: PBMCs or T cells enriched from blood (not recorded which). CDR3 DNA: TGTGCCAGCTCACCCCGGGCAGGGGTCTACGAGCAGTACTTC. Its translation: CASSPRAGVYEQYF.